The clone carrying this T cell receptor beta chain came up a few times. The antigen is not known. In the PCR, 60 Vbeta and 13 Jbeta primers were used. Sequenced by immunoSEQ multiplex PCR; TCRdb stores in-frame clones only, minus some. This repertoire shows around 150,000 clones, over 70% found once; its top ten account for 3.1%. With V trimmed by 6 bases and J by 5 bases, 10 bases remained unmatched. Germline lookup yields CDR1 MDHEN and CDR2 SYDVKM. This CDR3 region has 15 residues. This entry comes from a study of cytomegalovirus exposure and HLA in healthy donors. Study results and limitations: Analysis performed later found around 15,000 TCR beta sequences associated with HLA alleles at 0.05 false discovery rate.

The rearrangement joins TRBV28 to TRBJ2-7; 10 bases line up with TRBD1. The clonotype originates from a male donor in good health and CMV-seronegative. Material for sequencing was PBMCs. The CDR3 nucleotides read TGTGCCAGCAGGGGGACGGGACAGGGGAGCCACGAGCAGTACTTC. This sequence encodes CASRGTGQGSHEQYF.